Each of the 28 T cell receptor beta chains below was sequenced from the same sample in a study of vaccination effects on CD4 cells after COVID-19. Antigen-specific CD4+ T cells were first expanded with viral peptide pools by the ViraFEST assay and only then sequenced. A 10-day culture period preceded the isolation of CD4+ T cells. The person was diagnosed with PCR-confirmed SARS-CoV-2 infection between March and December 2020. Sequenced by immunoSEQ multiplex PCR; TCRdb stores in-frame clones only, minus some. In the table there are more than 15,000 clones, about 70% of which are singletons. Their antigens remain unidentified. The sequencing here drew on CD4+ T cells from PBMCs cultured with SARS-CoV-2 spike peptides, taken before COVID-19 vaccination. Every receptor here comes from a human donor who had a prior SARS-CoV-2 infection.

The chain uses TRBV16 and TRBJ2-1; D remains unclear. This CDR3 comprises 13 residues. Trimming took 1 base from V and 3 from J, leaving 4 bases between them. Germline V gene sequence: CDR1 KGHSY, CDR2 FQNENV. CDR3 loop: CASSQFVYNEQFF. The CDR3 DNA is TGTGCCAGCAGCCAATTCGTCTACAATGAGCAGTTCTTC.

The chain has TRBV4-2 and TRBJ1-5; 10 nucleotides match TRBD1. Looked up from germline, CDR1 is LGHNA and CDR2 is YNFKEQ. CDR3 length equals 16 residues. Trimming at V came to 3 bases and at J to 11 bases, leaving 13 bases not matched to a gene. The CDR3 is CASSQPRDRGLGAQHF. The DNA of the CDR3 is TGTGCCAGCAGCCAGCCCCGGGACAGGGGCTTGGGGGCCCAGCATTTT.

The V gene is TRBV18, the J gene TRBJ2-5, with 11 bases matching TRBD2. The V gene end was trimmed by 5 bases and the J gene end by 3 bases; junction bases not matched to a gene: 5. Per the germline V gene, CDR1 is KGHSH and CDR2 is LQKENI. The CDR3 sequence is 15 residues long. CDR3 sequence: CASSERLAGKETQYF. The CDR3 nucleotides are TGTGCCAGCTCAGAACGACTAGCGGGGAAAGAGACCCAGTACTTC.

This chain uses TRBV7-8 with TRBJ2-2; D may be TRBD1 (5 bases). The CDR3 consists of 17 residues. The germline CDR1 and CDR2 sequences are SGHVS and FQNEAQ. The ends were cut back, 5 bases at V and 0 bases at J, with 16 bases in the middle. The CDR3 sequence: CASSPTRVPANTGELFF. As DNA, the CDR3 is TGTGCCAGCAGCCCCACCAGGGTACCCGCGAACACCGGGGAGCTGTTTTTT. Full variable domain (outside the CDR3, taken from reference TRBV7-8 and TRBJ2-2): GAGVSQSPRYKVAKRGQDVALRCDPISGHVSLFWYQQALGQGPEFLTYFQNEAQLDKSGLPSDRFFAERPEGSVSTLKIQRTQQEDSAVYLCASSPTRVPANTGELFFGEGSRLTVL.

The gene calls are TRBV15 and TRBJ2-3; 7 nucleotides line up with TRBD2. Trimming cost V 6 bases and J 4 bases; bases outside gene matches: 10. The CDR3 is made up of 15 amino acids. In germline, CDR1 is LNHNV, CDR2 YYDKDF (reference sequence). CDR3 DNA sequence: TGTGCCACCAGACGACCGCAGGGAGGGTCAGATACGCAGTATTTT. Translated, it gives CATRRPQGGSDTQYF.

V is TRBV7-2 and J is TRBJ2-5, with D perhaps TRBD1 or TRBD2 (5 bases each). This CDR3 region has 16 residues. V was cut by 6 bases and J by 5 bases, with 22 bases left in between. Germline V gene lookup returns CDR1 SGHTA and CDR2 FQGNSA. The CDR3 is CASSPPGLTSGETQYF. The CDR3 region has the DNA TGTGCCAGCAGTCCACCGGGGCTGACTTCTGGGGAGACCCAGTACTTC.

The chain joins TRBV15 to TRBJ2-7, with 10 bases matching TRBD2. The germline CDR1 and CDR2 sequences are LNHNV and YYDKDF (reference sequence). V was clipped by 8 bases and J by 2 bases; unmatched bases: 9. The CDR3 spans 15 residues. Here the CDR3 reads CATRGLAGATYEQYF. The CDR3 DNA reads as TGTGCCACCCGGGGGCTAGCGGGAGCGACCTACGAGCAGTACTTC.

The chain combines TRBV4-2 with TRBJ2-3; D gene unclear. Trimming removed 0 bases from V and 4 bases from J, with 17 bases in between. The CDR3 is 17 amino acids. CDR1 and CDR2 (germline): LGHNA, YNFKEQ. This CDR3 reads CASSQEVPSRNADTQYF. The CDR3 DNA sequence: TGTGCCAGCAGCCAAGAAGTCCCTAGTCGTAATGCAGATACGCAGTATTTT.

This rearrangement joins TRBV7-8 to TRBJ1-5; D remains unclear. CDR1 is SGHVS and CDR2 is FQNEAQ in the germline V gene. This CDR3 spans 15 amino acids. Trimming took 6 bases from V and 4 from J, leaving 16 bases between them. The CDR3 nucleotides read TGTGCCAGCAGTCCAACTTACCTTACGAATCAGCCCCAGCATTTT. Its protein product is CASSPTYLTNQPQHF.

The chain couples TRBV19 to TRBJ2-3; TRBD1 is a possible D gene (6 bases). The germline gives CDR1 LNHDA, CDR2 SQIVND (reference sequence). The CDR3 has 13 amino acids. Trimming cost V 8 bases and J 6 bases, with 15 bases left between them. This CDR3 reads CASAGTQADTQYF. The CDR3 DNA reads TGTGCCAGTGCCGGGACACAGGCGGATACGCAGTATTTT.

The chain couples TRBV6-5 to TRBJ2-7, with D maybe TRBD1 (6 bases). V was trimmed by 6 bases and J by 4 bases, leaving 16 bases between them. From germline, CDR1 is MNHEY and CDR2 SVGAGI. This CDR3 spans 14 amino acids. The CDR3 reads CASSASQGWYEQYF. For the CDR3, the DNA is TGTGCCAGCAGCGCTTCACAGGGTTGGTACGAGCAGTACTTC.

The chain joins TRBV2 to TRBJ1-2; TRBD1 might be the D (6 bases). The CDR3 covers 13 residues. Trimming took off 7 bases at V and 4 bases at J, with 13 bases between the two ends. CDR1 and CDR2 (germline): SNHLY, FYNNEI. The CDR3 sequence: CASTTDRIYGYTF. The CDR3 DNA follows: TGTGCCAGCACCACTGACAGGATCTATGGCTACACCTTC.

The chain links TRBV24-1 to TRBJ2-1; 12 bases are shared with TRBD2. The CDR3 covers 17 residues. The V gene's germline CDR1 is KGHDR and CDR2 SFDVKD. The ends lost 6 bases at V and 4 bases at J; junction bases unmatched: 9. CDR3 residues: CATSTTSGGYTYNEQFF. In DNA form, the CDR3 reads TGTGCCACCAGTACGACTAGCGGGGGTTACACATACAATGAGCAGTTCTTC.

The rearrangement uses TRBV5-1 and TRBJ1-2, with 8 bases aligning to TRBD1. Germline V gene data show CDR1 as SGHRS and CDR2 as YFSETQ. This CDR3 contains 13 residues. V lost 3 bases and J lost 7; bases outside the gene matches: 5. The CDR3 DNA sequence: TGCGCCAGCAGCTCTCAGGGGGCTGGTGGCTACACCTTC. This translates into CASSSQGAGGYTF.

The chain joins TRBV9 to TRBJ2-6; weak D call: TRBD1 (6 bases). The CDR3 runs 14 residues. The germline V gene has CDR1 SGDLS and CDR2 YYNGEE. Trimming left V 6 bases short and J 4 bases short, with 11 bases between. The CDR3 bases are TGTGCCAGCACAGGGGTCTTCGGGGCCAACGTCCTGACTTTC. Its translation: CASTGVFGANVLTF.

In this sample, this clone is large. This chain links TRBV19 with TRBJ1-5, with 9 bases lining up with TRBD1. Germline CDR1 is LNHDA and CDR2 is SQIVND (reference sequence). V trimming: 5 bases; J trimming: 6 bases; junction bases outside the gene matches: 11. The CDR3 covers 16 residues. CDR3: CASSPGRDRDVQPQHF. Here the CDR3 DNA reads TGTGCCAGTAGTCCCGGGCGGGACAGGGACGTTCAGCCCCAGCATTTT.

The genes are TRBV2 and TRBJ2-5, with 7 bases lining up with TRBD2. CDR1 and CDR2 (germline): SNHLY, FYNNEI. This CDR3 has 17 amino acids. V shed 1 base, J shed 4 bases, and the junction held 12 bases outside the gene matches. CDR3 residues: CASSEGLAARLSETQYF. DNA for the CDR3: TGTGCCAGCAGTGAAGGACTAGCAGCCCGACTGTCAGAGACCCAGTACTTC. Filled out from reference TRBV2 and TRBJ2-5, the complete variable domain reads EPEVTQTPSHQVTQMGQEVILRCVPISNHLYFYWYRQILGQKVEFLVSFYNNEISEKSEIFDDQFSVERPDGSNFTLKIRSTKLEDSAMYFCASSEGLAARLSETQYFGPGTRLLVL.

J is TRBJ2-3 and V is TRBV7-2; D uncertain. This CDR3 is built from 15 residues. V lost 4 bases, J lost 4 bases, and 15 bases lay in between. From germline, CDR1 is SGHTA and CDR2 FQGNSA. CDR3 sequence (DNA): TGTGCCAGCAGCTCCACTTCGGTCCTCCCAGATACGCAGTATTTT. It encodes CASSSTSVLPDTQYF.

By sample share, this clone is medium-sized. The V and J genes are TRBV5-5 and TRBJ1-2, with D possibly matching TRBD1 (5 bases). The CDR3 loop spans 15 amino acids. The V gene lost 1 base and the J gene lost 2 bases, with 12 bases spanning the gap. Per the germline V gene, CDR1 is SGHKS and CDR2 is YYEKEE (reference sequence). The CDR3 region is CASSLSRWGNYGYTF. The CDR3, as DNA: TGTGCCAGCAGCTTGTCCAGGTGGGGGAACTATGGCTACACCTTC.

This chain joins TRBV3-1 (or the pseudogene TRBV3-2) and TRBJ1-2; no reliable D call. Germline V lookup: CDR1 LGHDT, CDR2 YNNKEL (reference sequence). The ends were cut back, 4 bases at V and 3 bases at J, with 12 bases in the middle. The CDR3 runs 14 residues. CDR3 sequence reads: CASSLGPPHYGYTF. The DNA for the CDR3 is TGTGCCAGCAGCCTCGGGCCACCCCACTATGGCTACACCTTC.

This chain uses TRBV7-3 with TRBJ2-5, with 8 positions matching TRBD2. The CDR3 extends over 19 amino acids. Germline V gene lookup returns CDR1 SGHTA and CDR2 FQGTGA. Trimming at V came to 4 bases and at J to 5 bases, leaving 21 bases not matched to a gene. This chain's CDR3 is CASSSRGLAGAAGPETQYF. CDR3 coding DNA: TGTGCCAGCAGCTCCCGGGGGCTAGCGGGTGCGGCAGGTCCGGAGACCCAGTACTTC.

This clone occurred a few times. The chain links TRBV7-9 to TRBJ1-6; D call uncertain. Looked up from germline, CDR1 is SEHNR and CDR2 is FQNEAQ (reference sequence). The CDR3 spans 14 residues. V gave up 7 bases and J gave up 4 bases, with 11 bases separating them. This CDR3 reads CASNLEQYNSPLHF. The CDR3 DNA sequence: TGTGCCAGCAACCTGGAGCAGTATAATTCACCCCTCCACTTT.

This chain links TRBV6-1 with TRBJ1-1; perhaps TRBD1 as D (6 bases). V lost 3 bases and J lost 3, with 14 bases in between. The CDR3 extends over 15 amino acids. CDR1 and CDR2 from the germline V gene are MNHNS and SASEGT. The CDR3 DNA sequence: TGTGCCAGCAGTGAGGGACACCTTAGGGACACTGAAGCTTTCTTT. Encoded protein: CASSEGHLRDTEAFF.

This clone was seen only once. The CDR3 loop is CATVGQSSYEQYF. The DNA for the CDR3 is TGTGCCACCGTGGGGCAGAGCTCCTACGAGCAGTACTTC. V gene TRBV19 combines with J gene TRBJ2-7; D may be TRBD1 (5 bases). Trimming removed 10 bases at V and 0 bases at J, with 13 bases between. The CDR3 has 13 amino acids. Germline loops: CDR1 LNHDA, CDR2 SQIVND (reference sequence).

The chain recombines TRBV5-4 with TRBJ1-2, with 12 bases identical to TRBD1. V lost 0 bases to trimming and J lost 8 bases; unmatched junction nucleotides: 5. Germline CDR1 reads SGHNT; CDR2 reads YYREEE (reference sequence). This CDR3 spans 15 amino acids. The CDR3 nucleotides read TGTGCCAGCAGCTTGGAGGGACAGGGGGCTTTGGGCTACACCTTC. Encoded protein: CASSLEGQGALGYTF.

This clone was detected only once. This chain joins TRBV9 and TRBJ2-1; possible D gene TRBD2, 7 bases. This CDR3 is 15 amino acids long. V was cut by 4 bases and J by 5 bases, with 16 bases left in between. Germline V gene sequence: CDR1 SGDLS, CDR2 YYNGEE. In nucleotides, the CDR3 is TGTGCCAGCAGCTTGAGCGGGACAATTAACAATGAGCAGTTCTTC. Protein: CASSLSGTINNEQFF.

The rearrangement joins TRBV6-5 to TRBJ1-1; 8 bases align to TRBD1. V shed 8 bases, J shed 4 bases, and the junction held 6 bases outside the gene matches. Germline CDR1 is MNHEY and CDR2 is SVGAGI. The CDR3 sequence is 13 residues long. The CDR3 DNA reads TGTGCCAGCCGGGACAGGAGGGTCACTGAAGCTTTCTTT. This encodes CASRDRRVTEAFF.

This chain connects TRBV6-5 to TRBJ2-7; TRBD1 matches 8 bases. CDR1 is MNHEY and CDR2 is SVGAGI in the germline V gene. This CDR3 spans 16 amino acids. V lost 2 bases, J lost 2 bases, and 8 bases stayed unmatched. The CDR3 reads CASSYRPTGATYEQYF. CDR3 sequence (DNA): TGTGCCAGCAGTTACCGACCGACAGGGGCGACCTACGAGCAGTACTTC.